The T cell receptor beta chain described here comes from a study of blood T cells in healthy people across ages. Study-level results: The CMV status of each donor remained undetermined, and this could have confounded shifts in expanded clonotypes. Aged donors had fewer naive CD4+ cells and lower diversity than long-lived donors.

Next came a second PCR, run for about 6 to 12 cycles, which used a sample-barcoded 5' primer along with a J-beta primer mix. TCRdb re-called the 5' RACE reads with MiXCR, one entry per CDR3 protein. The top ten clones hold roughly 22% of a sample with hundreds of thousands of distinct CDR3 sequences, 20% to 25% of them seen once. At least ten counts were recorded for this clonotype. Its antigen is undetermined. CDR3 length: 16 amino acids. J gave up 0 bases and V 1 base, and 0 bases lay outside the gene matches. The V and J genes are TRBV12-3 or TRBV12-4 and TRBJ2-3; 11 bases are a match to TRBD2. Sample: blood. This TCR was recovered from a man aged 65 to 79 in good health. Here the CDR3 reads CASSLVAGGSTDTQYF. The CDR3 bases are TGTGCCAGCAGTTTAGTAGCGGGAGGGAGCACAGATACGCAGTATTTT.